This entry concerns a single TCR beta chain. Its antigen remains unknown. Profiled with immunoSEQ multiplex PCR; TCRdb holds only in-frame clones, not every one. The sample consists of roughly 30,000 clones, 81% of them appearing once. This sample was taken from a study of PD-1 blockade in classical Hodgkin lymphoma. Whole-study findings and limits: Undefined causes, possibly disease activity or prior therapy, underlie the repertoire differences. A significant rise in TCR diversity was seen by C4D1 for CD4+ cells but not for CD8+ cells.

This CDR3 is 16 amino acids long. Between the trimmed V and J ends, which lost 5 bases and 5 bases, there was a span of 19 bases. Per germline, CDR1 SGHAT and CDR2 FQDESV (reference sequence). Time point meaning: cycle 4 day 1 (C4D1), after around six weeks of nivolumab. All the patients suffered relapse after autologous stem cell transplantation, and brentuximab vedotin exposure differed. V is TRBV11-1 and J is TRBJ2-1, with D possibly matching TRBD1 (6 bases). This TCR came from a human donor with classical Hodgkin lymphoma. The starting material was peripheral blood mononuclear cells (PBMCs), obtained before the fourth cycle of nivolumab. The CDR3 bases are TGTGCCAGCAGCCCACAGGGTGAAACCTACAACAATGAGCAGTTCTTC. It codes for CASSPQGETYNNEQFF.